The 13 T cell receptor beta chains given below trace back to one sample, sequenced in a study of vaccination and CD4 T cells after COVID-19. The Oncomine TCR Beta short-read assay was what sequenced the DNA obtained from cultured CD4+ T cells. TCRdb processed the PCR reads anew with MiXCR; each CDR3 protein has one entry. The table includes fewer than 20,000 distinct CDR3 sequences, about 40% detected once. The treatment denotes: approximately 9-day PBMC culture with coronavirus spike peptide pools or control peptides (ViraFEST assay). No antigens are known for them. The input for sequencing was CD4+ T cells from blood, cultured in vitro, taken before SARS-CoV-2 vaccination. The receptors here all came from a human donor who received a COVID-19 vaccine.

V and J are TRBV30 and TRBJ1-6; D perhaps matches TRBD1 (5 bases). Trimming removed 5 bases from V and 6 bases from J, with 14 bases in between. The CDR3 has 14 amino acids. Per germline, CDR1 GTSNPN and CDR2 SVGIG (reference sequence). The DNA of the CDR3 is TGTGCCTGGGCCGTGTTAGGGGTTAATTCACCCCTCCACTTT. Translating it yields CAWAVLGVNSPLHF.

The rearrangement joins TRBV5-6 to TRBJ1-6; possibly TRBD1 for D (6 bases). Looked up from germline, CDR1 is SGHDT and CDR2 is YYEEEE. This CDR3 has 16 amino acids. The V end was cut by 0 bases, the J end by 9 bases, with 16 bases between. The CDR3 DNA reads as TGTGCCAGCAGCTTGGCCGTGGGGGGGCAAGGTTCACCCCTCCACTTT. Translating it yields CASSLAVGGQGSPLHF.

This clonotype has a handful of counts. V usage is TRBV30 and J usage is TRBJ2-5; perhaps D is TRBD1 or TRBD2 (6 bases each). Trimming took off 4 bases at V and 9 bases at J, with 15 bases between the two ends. The CDR3 extends over 12 amino acids. CDR1 is GTSNPN and CDR2 is SVGIG in the germline V gene (reference sequence). CDR3 nucleotides: TGTGCCTGGAACGGGCAACGGGGGCCCCAGTACTTC. Translated, it gives CAWNGQRGPQYF.

V usage is TRBV5-5 and J usage is TRBJ1-5, with 8 nucleotides matching TRBD1. V shed 3 bases, J shed 9 bases, and the junction held 8 bases outside the gene matches. The CDR3 contains 14 residues. The germline CDR1 and CDR2 sequences are SGHKS and YYEKEE (reference sequence). The CDR3 protein is CASSSGQGLWPQHF. CDR3 bases: TGTGCCAGCAGCTCCGGACAGGGTTTATGGCCCCAGCATTTT.

This clonotype was counted only a few times. V usage is TRBV27 and J usage is TRBJ2-3; 10 bases line up with TRBD2. This CDR3 is 15 amino acids long. V lost 6 bases, J lost 2 bases, and 5 bases stayed unmatched. The V gene's germline CDR1 is MNHEY and CDR2 SMNVEV (reference sequence). The DNA for the CDR3 is TGTGCCAGCAGCCTAGCGGGGGCCTTCACAGATACGCAGTATTTT. Amino acid sequence: CASSLAGAFTDTQYF.

The chain combines TRBV15 with TRBJ2-5; possible D gene TRBD1, 5 bases. The ends were cut back, 0 bases at V and 5 bases at J, with 10 bases in the middle. In germline, CDR1 is LNHNV, CDR2 YYDKDF (reference sequence). This CDR3 region has 14 residues. CDR3 nucleotide sequence: TGTGCCACCAGCAGAGATCAGACAGTGGAGACCCAGTACTTC. It yields the protein CATSRDQTVETQYF. Full variable domain (rest looked up from reference TRBV15 and TRBJ2-5): DAMVIQNPRYQVTQFGKPVTLSCSQTLNHNVMYWYQQKSSQAPKLLFHYYDKDFNNEADTPDNFQSRRPNTSFCFLDIRSPGLGDTAMYLCATSRDQTVETQYFGPGTRLLVL.

This clonotype was seen only a few times. V gene TRBV7-8 combines with J gene TRBJ2-3; TRBD1 matches at 9 bases. Germline V gene lookup returns CDR1 SGHVS and CDR2 FQNEAQ. V shed 3 bases, J shed 6 bases, and the junction held 7 bases outside the gene matches. The CDR3 length is 15 residues. The CDR3 DNA reads TGTGCCAGCAGCTTTGGACAGGGGATTGGGGATACGCAGTATTTT. Residues: CASSFGQGIGDTQYF. The variable domain in full, completed from reference TRBV7-8 and TRBJ2-3, reads GAGVSQSPRYKVAKRGQDVALRCDPISGHVSLFWYQQALGQGPEFLTYFQNEAQLDKSGLPSDRFFAERPEGSVSTLKIQRTQQEDSAVYLCASSFGQGIGDTQYFGPGTRLTVL.

The gene calls are TRBV20-1 and TRBJ2-7, with 10 bases lining up with TRBD2. The V gene's germline CDR1 is DFQATT and CDR2 SNEGSKA (reference sequence). The CDR3 consists of 12 residues. V lost 5 bases, J lost 6 bases, and 4 bases stayed unmatched. The CDR3 reads CSAQRGGFEQYF. The DNA of the CDR3 is TGCAGTGCTCAGCGGGGGGGCTTCGAGCAGTACTTC.

The chain links TRBV6-1 to TRBJ1-6, with 11 nucleotides matching TRBD1. The CDR3 runs to 16 residues. CDR1 MNHNS and CDR2 SASEGT come from the germline V gene. With 6 bases clipped from V and 7 bases from J, the junction kept 8 bases outside the gene matches. The CDR3, as DNA: TGTGCCAGCAGCTTGGGACAGGGGGGCCACAATTCACCCCTCCACTTT. It is translated as CASSLGQGGHNSPLHF.

In nucleotides, the CDR3 is TGTGCCAGCAGTTCCGGACTAGCGGGGGACTGGGAGACCCAGTACTTC. It is translated as CASSSGLAGDWETQYF. V is TRBV7-9 and J is TRBJ2-5; 13 bases are shared with TRBD2. V was clipped by 6 bases and J by 5 bases; unmatched bases: 9. The V gene's germline CDR1 is SEHNR and CDR2 FQNEAQ (reference sequence). This CDR3 region has 16 residues.

This chain links TRBV20-1 with TRBJ1-1, with 8 bases aligning to TRBD1. The germline CDR1 and CDR2 sequences are DFQATT and SNEGSKA (reference sequence). V lost 8 bases and J lost 0; bases outside the gene matches: 8. The CDR3 loop spans 14 amino acids. The CDR3, as DNA: TGCAGTTCTAAGGCGGACAGGGTGAACACTGAAGCTTTCTTT. Protein product: CSSKADRVNTEAFF.

There are a few counts of this clonotype. This chain connects TRBV6-5 to TRBJ2-3; unclear D gene. V gave up 0 bases and J gave up 2 bases, with 9 bases separating them. The CDR3 length is 15 residues. The germline CDR1 and CDR2 sequences are MNHEY and SVGAGI. The CDR3 is CASSYSGSLTDTQYF. The CDR3 DNA reads as TGTGCCAGCAGTTACTCGGGTAGTCTCACAGATACGCAGTATTTT.

The chain employs TRBV10-3 and TRBJ2-3; 7 bases are a match to TRBD2. The CDR3 loop spans 15 amino acids. Germline-derived CDR1 and CDR2 are ENHRY and SYGVKD. The V segment lost 6 bases and the J segment 1 base; nucleotides outside the gene matches: 7. CDR3 DNA: TGTGCCATCAGCCGGGGGGACCAAGGCACAGATACGCAGTATTTT. Its translation is CAISRGDQGTDTQYF.